The clone carrying this T cell receptor (beta chain) was counted a few times. The data are from a study of blood T cells in healthy people across ages. V lost 4 bases to trimming and J lost 1 base, with 8 bases between them. The CDR3 is 13 residues long. Germline V gene data show CDR1 as SGHRS and CDR2 as YFSETQ. A second PCR, run for about 7 to 11 cycles, used a sample-barcoded 5' primer plus a J-beta primer mix. TCRdb recomputed calls from the 5' RACE reads with MiXCR, one row per CDR3 protein. The table lists about 780,000 distinct CDR3 sequences, 20% to 30% of them singletons. These sequences were also reported in another study, on T cells of mothers and their children.

This receptor was identified in a boy aged 5-17 years in good health. The sample taken for sequencing was blood. J is TRBJ1-1 and V is TRBV5-1; the D is unclear. The CDR3 DNA is TGCGCCAGCAGCGAGCAACAGAACACTGAAGCTTTCTTT. It yields the protein CASSEQQNTEAFF.